This T cell receptor (beta chain) was retrieved from a study of read filtering for tumor transcriptome and immune sequencing. General study findings and limits: In IR-seq, single-read clonotypes were about 81.9% of clonotypes but approximately 3.2% of reads. RNA-seq captured clonotypes less deeply and reliably than IR-seq.

Trimming stripped 3 bases from V and 7 bases from J, with 13 bases between. The CDR3 covers 13 residues. In germline, CDR1 is DFQATT, CDR2 SNEGSKA (reference sequence). This library used about 360 ng RNA and molecular barcoded adaptors spanning alpha/delta and beta/gamma chains. TCRdb reprocessed the reads with MiXCR, giving one entry per CDR3 protein. The sample yields around 500 distinct CDR3 sequences, roughly three quarters seen once. Comment on this clonotype: Its matching antigen is unknown.

The receptor comes from a donor at least 40 years old with multiple myeloma. This table probably holds off-target reads from a library built for another chain. The chain carries TRBV20-1 and TRBJ1-5, with D unresolved. The sequencing sample was made of a population of CD138-negative cells sorted from bone marrow. Here the CDR3 DNA reads TGCAGTGCTAGGCCCCGGCTTTTGCAGCCCCAGCATTTT. Translated: CSARPRLLQPQHF.